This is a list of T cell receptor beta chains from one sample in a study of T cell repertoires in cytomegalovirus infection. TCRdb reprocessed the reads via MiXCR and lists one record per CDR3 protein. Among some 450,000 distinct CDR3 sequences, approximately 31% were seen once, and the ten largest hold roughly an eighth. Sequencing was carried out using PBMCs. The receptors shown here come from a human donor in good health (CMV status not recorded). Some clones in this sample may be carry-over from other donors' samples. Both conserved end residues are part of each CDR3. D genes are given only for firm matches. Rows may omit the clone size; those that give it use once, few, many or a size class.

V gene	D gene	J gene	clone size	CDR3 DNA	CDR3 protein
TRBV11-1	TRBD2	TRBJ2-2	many	TGTGCCAGCAGCTTAGGCGGGGGATTCACCGGGGAGCTGTTTTTT	CASSLGGGFTGELFF
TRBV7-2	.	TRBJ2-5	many	TGTGCCAGCAGCTGGGGGGGGCCACAAGAGACCCAGTACTTC	CASSWGGPQETQYF
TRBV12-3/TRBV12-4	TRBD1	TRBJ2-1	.	TGTGCCAGCAACAAACAGGGGGACGAGCAGTTCTTC	CASNKQGDEQFF
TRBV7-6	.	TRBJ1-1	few	TGTGCCAGCAGCTTAGGGCAGGCCATAAGCACTGAAGCTTTCTTT	CASSLGQAISTEAFF
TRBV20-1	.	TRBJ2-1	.	TGCAGTGCCGCCCCCCGGGGGGCCGGTGAGCAGTTCTTC	CSAAPRGAGEQFF
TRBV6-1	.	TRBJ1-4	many	TGTGCCAGCAGTGAACCACATCGGGTCTTAGAAAAACTGTTTTTT	CASSEPHRVLEKLFF
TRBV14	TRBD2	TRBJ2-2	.	TGTGCCAGCAATCGGGGGGGCCGCTCCGGGGAGCTGTTTTTT	CASNRGGRSGELFF
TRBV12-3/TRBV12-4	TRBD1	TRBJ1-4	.	TGTGCCAGCAGGGGGGGACAGCTAAATGAAAAACTGTTTTTT	CASRGGQLNEKLFF
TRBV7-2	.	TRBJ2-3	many	TGTGCCAGCAGCTTAGCGCTAACAGGGGATACGCAGTATTTT	CASSLALTGDTQYF
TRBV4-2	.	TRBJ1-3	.	TGTGCCAGCAGCCAAGAGGGGAGCTCTGGAAACACCATATATTTT	CASSQEGSSGNTIYF
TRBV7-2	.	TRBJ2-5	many	TGTGCCAGCAGCTTAGCGGGGCCCTTGAGGACCCAGTACTTC	CASSLAGPLRTQYF
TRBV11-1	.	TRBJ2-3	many	TGTGCCAGCAGCTTAGGGGCAGGGTCAGATACGCAGTATTTT	CASSLGAGSDTQYF
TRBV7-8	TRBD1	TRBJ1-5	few	TGTGCCAGCAGCTACCGGGACAGGAGAAACTATAGCAATCAGCCCCAGCATTTT	CASSYRDRRNYSNQPQHF
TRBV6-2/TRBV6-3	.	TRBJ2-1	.	TGTGCCAGCAGTTACTCAGGGAGGGGGCGTAAGTTAGCCTACAATGAGCAGTTCTTC	CASSYSGRGRKLAYNEQFF
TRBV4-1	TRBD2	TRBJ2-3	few	TGCGCCAGCAGCCAAGCCGGGACTAGCGTGCCAGATACGCAGTATTTT	CASSQAGTSVPDTQYF
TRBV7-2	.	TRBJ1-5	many	TGTGCCAGCAGCCGTAGAGGGGGTCAGCCCCAGCATTTT	CASSRRGGQPQHF
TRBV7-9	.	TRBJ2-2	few	TGTGCCAGCAGCCCGGGCCTACCCACCGGGGAGCTGTTTTTT	CASSPGLPTGELFF
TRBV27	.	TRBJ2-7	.	TGTGCCAGCAGTTTCGCGACAGCAGCCTACGAGCAGTACTTC	CASSFATAAYEQYF
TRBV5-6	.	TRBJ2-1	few	TGTGCCAGCAGAAGACAGGTCTACAATGAGCAGTTCTTC	CASRRQVYNEQFF
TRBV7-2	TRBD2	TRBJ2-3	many	TGTGCCAGCAGCTTATATCCCTGGCGGGGGGACACAGATACGCAGTATTTT	CASSLYPWRGDTDTQYF
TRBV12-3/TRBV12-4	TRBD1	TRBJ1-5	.	TGTGCCAGCAGTCCGACAGGGCTACAGTCAGCCCAGCATTTT	CASSPTGLQSAQHF
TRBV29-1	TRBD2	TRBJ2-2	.	TGCAGCGGGGGGGAGCGGGGTGACACCGGGGAGCTGTTTTTT	CSGGERGDTGELFF
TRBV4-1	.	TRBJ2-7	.	TGCGCCAGCAGCCAAGATGCGTTCAGGGCCTCCTACGAGCAGTACTTC	CASSQDAFRASYEQYF
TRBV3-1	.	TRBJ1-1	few	TGTGCCAGCAGCCAATCCCAGATTTTCATGAACACTGAAGCTTTCTTT	CASSQSQIFMNTEAFF
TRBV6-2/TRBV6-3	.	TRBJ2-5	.	TGTGCCAGCAGTTACGTCGGGGATCAAGAGACCCAGTACTTC	CASSYVGDQETQYF
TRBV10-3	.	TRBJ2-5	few	TGTGCCATCAGTGAGTCGAAGGAACTTCAAGAGACCCAGTACTTC	CAISESKELQETQYF
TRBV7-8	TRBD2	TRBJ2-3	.	TGTGCCAGCACCCTGAGCGGGGTGGGGACAGATACGCAGTATTTT	CASTLSGVGTDTQYF
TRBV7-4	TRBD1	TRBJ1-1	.	TGTGCCAGCAGTCCCGGGACAGTGAACACTGAAGCTTTATTT	CASSPGTVNTEALF
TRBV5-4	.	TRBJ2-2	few	TGTGCCAGCAGCTTGGCCATAACCGGGGAGCTGTTTTTT	CASSLAITGELFF